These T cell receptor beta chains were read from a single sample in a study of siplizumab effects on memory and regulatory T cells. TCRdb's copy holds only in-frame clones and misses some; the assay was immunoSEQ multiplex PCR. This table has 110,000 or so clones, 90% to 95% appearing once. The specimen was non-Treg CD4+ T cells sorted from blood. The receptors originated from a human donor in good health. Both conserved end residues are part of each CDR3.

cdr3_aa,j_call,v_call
CASSLGGGVSNQPQHF,TRBJ1-5,TRBV5-4
CASSLGQAARNEKLFF,TRBJ1-4,TRBV5-1
CASRRTENPGNTEAFF,TRBJ1-1,TRBV21-1
CASSLGLGVGNQPQHF,TRBJ1-5,TRBV28
CASSLSGAHNEQFF,TRBJ2-1,TRBV11-3
CASSTGTGSSYEQYF,TRBJ2-7,TRBV5-6
CASSPLQGTSGNTIYF,TRBJ1-3,TRBV18
CAWSVVDSEAFF,TRBJ1-1,TRBV30
CASSPQVGKVYGYTF,TRBJ1-2,TRBV4-1
CASRQPSYNEQFF,TRBJ2-1,TRBV19
CASSLGGGPYNEQFF,TRBJ2-1,TRBV7-2
CASSPRGNQPQHF,TRBJ1-5,TRBV28
CASSLSRGLGFNIQYF,TRBJ2-4,TRBV11-2
CASSVTGAVGYEQYF,TRBJ2-7,TRBV9
CASRKQGALGNGYTF,TRBJ1-2,TRBV6-1
CASSLGGGVAQETQYF,TRBJ2-5,TRBV7-9
CATSRGHEGGEQFF,TRBJ2-1,TRBV15
CAWGQSNQPQHF,TRBJ1-5,TRBV30
CSSQGNEQFF,TRBJ2-1,TRBV29-1
CASSGGANVLTF,TRBJ2-6,TRBV2
CASSQRGGLETQYF,TRBJ2-5,TRBV4-3
CASSLKAGHTGNTIYF,TRBJ1-3,TRBV27
CASSTDRDTTEAFF,TRBJ1-1,TRBV7-9
CASSLAPGELFF,TRBJ2-2,TRBV5-1
CASSPTPGRPSGANVLTF,TRBJ2-6,TRBV11-2
CAISARDQPQHF,TRBJ1-5,TRBV10-3
CASSWASGDTSTDTQYF,TRBJ2-3,TRBV19
CASSRPGQDSSYEQYF,TRBJ2-7,TRBV5-1
CASSLLQGATFYTF,TRBJ1-2,TRBV7-2
CAWSVGSTEAFF,TRBJ1-1,TRBV30
CASRTLAGAKNIQYF,TRBJ2-4,TRBV5-6
CAGTEGPYNSPLHF,TRBJ1-6,TRBV30
CASSQPARPVTGELFF,TRBJ2-2,TRBV4-3
CASSPGTGATSTDTQYF,TRBJ2-3,TRBV7-3
CASKGLAGGTTDTQYF,TRBJ2-3,TRBV6-6
CASSKGGQGGRETQYF,TRBJ2-5,TRBV19
CASIWTGDGQPQHF,TRBJ1-5,TRBV6-1